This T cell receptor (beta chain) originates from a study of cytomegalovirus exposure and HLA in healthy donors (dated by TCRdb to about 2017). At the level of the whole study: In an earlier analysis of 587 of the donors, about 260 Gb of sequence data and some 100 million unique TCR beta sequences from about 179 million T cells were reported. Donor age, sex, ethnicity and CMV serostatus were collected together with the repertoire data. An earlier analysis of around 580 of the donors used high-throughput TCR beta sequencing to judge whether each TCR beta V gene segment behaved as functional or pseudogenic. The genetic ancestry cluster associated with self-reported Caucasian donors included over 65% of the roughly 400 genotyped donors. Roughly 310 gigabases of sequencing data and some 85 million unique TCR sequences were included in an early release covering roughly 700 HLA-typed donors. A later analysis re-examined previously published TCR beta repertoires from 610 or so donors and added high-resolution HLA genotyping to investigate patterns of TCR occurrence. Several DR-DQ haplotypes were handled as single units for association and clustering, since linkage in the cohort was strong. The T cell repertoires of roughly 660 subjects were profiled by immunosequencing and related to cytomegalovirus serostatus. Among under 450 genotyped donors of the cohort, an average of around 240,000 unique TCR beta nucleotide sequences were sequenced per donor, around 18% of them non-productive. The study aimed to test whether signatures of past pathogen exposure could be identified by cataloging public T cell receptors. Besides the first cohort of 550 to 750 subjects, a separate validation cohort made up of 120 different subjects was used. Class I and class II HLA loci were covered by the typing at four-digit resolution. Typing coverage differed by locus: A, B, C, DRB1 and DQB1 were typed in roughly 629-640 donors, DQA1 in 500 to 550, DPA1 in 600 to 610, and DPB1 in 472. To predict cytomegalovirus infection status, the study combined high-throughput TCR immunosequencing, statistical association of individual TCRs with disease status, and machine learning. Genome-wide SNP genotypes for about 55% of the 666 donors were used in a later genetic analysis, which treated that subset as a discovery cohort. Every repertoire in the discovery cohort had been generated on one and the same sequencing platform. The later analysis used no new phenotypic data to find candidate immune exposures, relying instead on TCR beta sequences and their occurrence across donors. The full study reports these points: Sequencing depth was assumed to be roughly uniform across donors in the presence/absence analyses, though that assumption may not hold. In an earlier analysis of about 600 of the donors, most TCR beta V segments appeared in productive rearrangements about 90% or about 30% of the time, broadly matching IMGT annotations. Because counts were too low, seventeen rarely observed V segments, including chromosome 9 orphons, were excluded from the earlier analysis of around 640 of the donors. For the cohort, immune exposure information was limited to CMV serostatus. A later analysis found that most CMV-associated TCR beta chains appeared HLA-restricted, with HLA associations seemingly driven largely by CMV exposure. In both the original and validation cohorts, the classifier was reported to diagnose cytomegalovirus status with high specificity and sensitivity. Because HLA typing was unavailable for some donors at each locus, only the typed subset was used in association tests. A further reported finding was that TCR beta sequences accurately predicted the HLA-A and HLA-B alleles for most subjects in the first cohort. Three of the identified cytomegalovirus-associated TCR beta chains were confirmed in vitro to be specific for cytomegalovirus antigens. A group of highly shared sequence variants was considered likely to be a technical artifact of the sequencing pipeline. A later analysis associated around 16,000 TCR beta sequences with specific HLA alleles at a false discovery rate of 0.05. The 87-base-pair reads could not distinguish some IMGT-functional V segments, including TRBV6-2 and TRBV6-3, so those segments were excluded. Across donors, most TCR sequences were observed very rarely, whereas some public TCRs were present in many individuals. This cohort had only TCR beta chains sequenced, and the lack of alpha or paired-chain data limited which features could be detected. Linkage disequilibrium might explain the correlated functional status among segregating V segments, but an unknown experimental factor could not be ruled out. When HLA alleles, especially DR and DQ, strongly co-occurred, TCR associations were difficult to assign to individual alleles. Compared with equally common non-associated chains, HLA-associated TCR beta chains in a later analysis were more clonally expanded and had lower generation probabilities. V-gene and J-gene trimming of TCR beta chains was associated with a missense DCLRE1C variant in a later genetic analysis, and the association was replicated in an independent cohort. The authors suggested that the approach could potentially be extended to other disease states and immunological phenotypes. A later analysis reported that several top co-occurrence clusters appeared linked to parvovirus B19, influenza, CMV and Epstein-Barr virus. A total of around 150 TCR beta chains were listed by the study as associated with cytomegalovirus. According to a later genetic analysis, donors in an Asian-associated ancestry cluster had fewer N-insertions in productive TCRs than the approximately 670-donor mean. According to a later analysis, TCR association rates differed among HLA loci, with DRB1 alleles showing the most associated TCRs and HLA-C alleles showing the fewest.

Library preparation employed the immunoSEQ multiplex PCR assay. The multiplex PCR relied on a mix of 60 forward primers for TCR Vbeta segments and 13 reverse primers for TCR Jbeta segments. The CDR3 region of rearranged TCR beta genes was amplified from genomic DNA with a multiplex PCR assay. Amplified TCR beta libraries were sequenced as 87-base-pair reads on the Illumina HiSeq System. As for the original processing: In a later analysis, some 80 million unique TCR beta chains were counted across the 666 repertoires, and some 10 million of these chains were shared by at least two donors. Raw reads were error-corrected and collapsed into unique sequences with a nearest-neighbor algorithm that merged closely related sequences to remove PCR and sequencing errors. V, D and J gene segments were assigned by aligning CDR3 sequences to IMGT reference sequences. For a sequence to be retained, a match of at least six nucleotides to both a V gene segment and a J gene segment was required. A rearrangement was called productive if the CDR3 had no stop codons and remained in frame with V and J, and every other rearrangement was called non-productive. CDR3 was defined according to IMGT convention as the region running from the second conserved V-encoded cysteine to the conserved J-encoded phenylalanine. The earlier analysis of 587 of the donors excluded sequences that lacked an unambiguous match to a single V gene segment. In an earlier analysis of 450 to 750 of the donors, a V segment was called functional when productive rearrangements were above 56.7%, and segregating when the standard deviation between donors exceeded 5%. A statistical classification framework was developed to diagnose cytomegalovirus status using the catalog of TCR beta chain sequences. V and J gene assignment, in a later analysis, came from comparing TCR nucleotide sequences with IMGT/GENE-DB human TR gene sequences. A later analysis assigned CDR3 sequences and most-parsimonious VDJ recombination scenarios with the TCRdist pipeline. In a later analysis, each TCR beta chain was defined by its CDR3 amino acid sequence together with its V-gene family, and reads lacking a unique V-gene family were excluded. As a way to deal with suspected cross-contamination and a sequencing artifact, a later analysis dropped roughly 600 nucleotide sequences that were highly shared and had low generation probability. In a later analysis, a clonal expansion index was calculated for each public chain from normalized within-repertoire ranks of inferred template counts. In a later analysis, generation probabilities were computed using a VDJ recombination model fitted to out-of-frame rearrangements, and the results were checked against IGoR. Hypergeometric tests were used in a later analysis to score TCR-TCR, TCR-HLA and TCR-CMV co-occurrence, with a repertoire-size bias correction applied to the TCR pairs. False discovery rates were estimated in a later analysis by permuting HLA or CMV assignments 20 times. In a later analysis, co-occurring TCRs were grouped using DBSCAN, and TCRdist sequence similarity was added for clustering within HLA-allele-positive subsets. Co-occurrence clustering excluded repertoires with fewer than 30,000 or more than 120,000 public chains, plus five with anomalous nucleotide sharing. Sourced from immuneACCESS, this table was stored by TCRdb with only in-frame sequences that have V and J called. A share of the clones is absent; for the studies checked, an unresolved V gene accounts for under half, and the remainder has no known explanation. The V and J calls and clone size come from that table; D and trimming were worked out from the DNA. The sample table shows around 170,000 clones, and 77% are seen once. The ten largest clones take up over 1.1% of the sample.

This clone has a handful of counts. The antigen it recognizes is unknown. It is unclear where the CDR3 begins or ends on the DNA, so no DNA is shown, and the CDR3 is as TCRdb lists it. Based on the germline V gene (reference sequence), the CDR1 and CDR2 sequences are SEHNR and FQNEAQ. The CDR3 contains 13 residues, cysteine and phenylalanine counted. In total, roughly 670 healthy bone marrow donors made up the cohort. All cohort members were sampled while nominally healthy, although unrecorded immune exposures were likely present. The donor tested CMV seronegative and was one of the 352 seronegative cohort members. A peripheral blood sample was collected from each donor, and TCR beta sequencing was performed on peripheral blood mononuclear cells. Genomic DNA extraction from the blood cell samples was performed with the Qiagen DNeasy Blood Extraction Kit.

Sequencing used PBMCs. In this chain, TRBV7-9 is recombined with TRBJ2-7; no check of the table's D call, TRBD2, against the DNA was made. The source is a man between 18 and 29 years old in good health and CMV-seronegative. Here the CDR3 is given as CASSFGGGAEEYF.